The 15 T cell receptor beta chains presented below share a single source sample, sequenced in a study of response to subunit inactivated influenza vaccine. MiXCR, run by TCRdb on the RT-PCR reads, gives a single entry per CDR3 protein. Of approximately 290,000 distinct CDR3 sequences in the sample, 22% were seen once. Sequences were derived from PBMCs from blood, sampled approximately 22 months after vaccination. The receptors derive from a man aged 50-75 years who received an inactivated influenza vaccine.

This clonotype was detected ten times or more. The gene calls are TRBV6-4 and TRBJ1-1; D gene uncertain. Trimming cost V 5 bases and J 4 bases, with 14 bases left between them. CDR3 size: 14 residues. The V gene's germline CDR1 is MRHNA and CDR2 SNTAGT. The CDR3 DNA reads as TGTGCCAGCAGTCCGGCCCCGGGAGGCACTGAAGCTTTCTTT. Residues: CASSPAPGGTEAFF.

This clonotype occurred a few times. V gene TRBV20-1 combines with J gene TRBJ1-5; D might be TRBD1 (6 bases). The germline V gene has CDR1 DFQATT and CDR2 SNEGSKA (reference sequence). The ends were cut back, 2 bases at V and 10 bases at J, with 15 bases in the middle. This CDR3 is built from 13 residues. The CDR3 nucleotides are TGCAGTGCTAGATCGGCAGGGGTTAAACCCCAGCATTTT. This encodes CSARSAGVKPQHF.

V usage is TRBV6-2 or TRBV6-3 and J usage is TRBJ2-5, with a tentative D call TRBD2 (5 bases). This CDR3 spans 14 amino acids. CDR1 and CDR2 from the germline V gene are MNHEY and SVGEGT. Trimming stripped 8 bases from V and 2 bases from J, with 15 bases between. The DNA for the CDR3 is TGTGCCAGCCATTTTTATGCGGGTCAAGAGACCCAGTACTTC. Its translation is CASHFYAGQETQYF.

The CDR3 reads CASRTSGTGSNQPQHF. CDR3 sequence (DNA): TGTGCCAGCAGAACGTCCGGGACTGGTAGCAATCAGCCCCAGCATTTT. The rearrangement links TRBV28 to TRBJ1-5; tentatively, D is TRBD1 (5 bases). The V and J ends lost 6 bases and 0 bases respectively, with 15 bases between them. This CDR3 comprises 16 residues. Germline values: CDR1 MDHEN, CDR2 SYDVKM.

This clonotype was detected a few times. This chain links TRBV10-3 with TRBJ1-2; a possible D gene is TRBD1 (5 bases). V gave up 6 bases and J gave up 4 bases, with 18 bases separating them. This CDR3 is built from 15 residues. Germline V gives CDR1 ENHRY, CDR2 SYGVKD. The CDR3 reads CAIRPIGARAYGYTF. CDR3 nucleotide sequence: TGTGCCATCAGGCCCATAGGGGCCCGCGCCTATGGCTACACCTTC.

Only a few counts were recorded for this clonotype. The genes are TRBV6-6 and TRBJ1-2; tentatively, D is TRBD1 (5 bases). The CDR3 is made up of 13 amino acids. Trimming pared 2 bases from V and 8 bases from J, leaving 12 bases between. CDR1 and CDR2 from the germline V gene are MNHNY and SVGAGI (reference sequence). The CDR3 loop reads CASSYSAGQGYTF. The CDR3 DNA is TGTGCCAGCAGTTACAGTGCAGGGCAAGGCTACACCTTC.

The V and J genes are TRBV29-1 and TRBJ2-7; D possibly corresponds to TRBD1 (5 bases). Per the germline V gene, CDR1 is SQVTM and CDR2 is ANQGSEA. The CDR3 has 11 residues. Trimming pared 6 bases from V and 6 bases from J, leaving 12 bases between. CDR3 DNA sequence: TGCAGCGTCGTGGACATCCCCGAGCAGTACTTC. Protein product: CSVVDIPEQYF.

Concerning this clonotype: An end of the junction does not agree with germline; a read error may underlie this. V and J are TRBV28 and TRBJ2-1; D possibly uses TRBD1 or TRBD2 (5 bases each). From germline, CDR1 is MDHEN and CDR2 SYDVKM. CDR3 length equals 13 residues. This CDR3 is CASSDPTSKRGVF. The DNA for the CDR3 is TGTGCCAGCAGCGACCCTACTAGTAAAAGAGGGGTCTTC.

This clonotype was counted between two and nine times. J is TRBJ1-5 and V is TRBV6-1; D is uncertain. The germline CDR1 and CDR2 sequences are MNHNS and SASEGT. V was pared by 9 bases and J by 3 bases, with 21 bases between. CDR3 length: 16 residues. CDR3 DNA sequence: TGTGCCAGTCACAACCGACGGGATCCTGCCAATCAGCCCCAGCATTTT. Translated, it gives CASHNRRDPANQPQHF.

This clonotype has ten or more counts. V is TRBV10-3 and J is TRBJ1-1; D remains ambiguous. V lost 3 bases and J 0 bases, leaving 5 bases between the germline ends. The germline CDR1 and CDR2 sequences are ENHRY and SYGVKD. The CDR3 spans 13 residues. The CDR3 DNA is TGTGCCATCAGTGAAGGCGTGAACACTGAAGCTTTCTTT. Translating gives CAISEGVNTEAFF.

V and J are TRBV20-1 and TRBJ2-1; 11 bases line up with TRBD2. The ends lost 3 bases at V and 3 bases at J; junction bases unmatched: 10. The CDR3 is 17 residues long. Per the germline V gene, CDR1 is DFQATT and CDR2 is SNEGSKA (reference sequence). As DNA, the CDR3 is TGCAGTGCTAGTGCGGAACTAGCGGGAGCTTTCTACAATGAGCAGTTCTTC. It is translated as CSASAELAGAFYNEQFF.

This clonotype has a handful of counts. The rearrangement links TRBV5-1 to TRBJ1-4; a possible D gene is TRBD1 (6 bases). The CDR3 runs to 16 residues. Germline-derived CDR1 and CDR2 are SGHRS and YFSETQ. The ends were cut back, 4 bases at V and 0 bases at J, with 13 bases in the middle. CDR3 loop: CASSAYGQSTNEKLFF. Here the CDR3 DNA reads TGCGCCAGCAGCGCCTACGGACAGTCAACTAATGAAAAACTGTTTTTT.

The J gene is TRBJ2-7, the V gene TRBV5-6, with 9 positions matching TRBD2. Germline V gives CDR1 SGHDT, CDR2 YYEEEE. CDR3 length: 15 amino acids. The V and J ends lost 0 bases and 6 bases, in that order; junction bases with no gene match: 7. CDR3 protein: CASSLAIAGDVEQYF. CDR3 nucleotide sequence: TGTGCCAGCAGCTTGGCGATAGCGGGGGACGTCGAGCAGTACTTC.

The chain employs TRBV11-2 and TRBJ2-1, with TRBD2 identical over 14 bases. The CDR3 contains 19 residues. V shed 0 bases, J shed 1 base, and the junction held 5 bases outside the gene matches. Germline V CDR1 and CDR2: SGHAT, FQNNGV. In nucleotides, the CDR3 is TGTGCCAGCAGCTTAGACGGACTAGCGGGAGGCATTTCCTACAATGAGCAGTTCTTC. Protein: CASSLDGLAGGISYNEQFF.

This chain links TRBV4-3 with TRBJ1-4, with TRBD1 as a possible D gene (6 bases). CDR1 LGHNA and CDR2 YSLEER come from the germline V gene. V lost 4 bases to trimming and J lost 0 bases, with 9 bases between them. This CDR3 spans 15 amino acids. This CDR3 reads CASSLYRATNEKLFF. The CDR3 region has the DNA TGCGCCAGCAGCCTCTACAGGGCAACTAATGAAAAACTGTTTTTT.